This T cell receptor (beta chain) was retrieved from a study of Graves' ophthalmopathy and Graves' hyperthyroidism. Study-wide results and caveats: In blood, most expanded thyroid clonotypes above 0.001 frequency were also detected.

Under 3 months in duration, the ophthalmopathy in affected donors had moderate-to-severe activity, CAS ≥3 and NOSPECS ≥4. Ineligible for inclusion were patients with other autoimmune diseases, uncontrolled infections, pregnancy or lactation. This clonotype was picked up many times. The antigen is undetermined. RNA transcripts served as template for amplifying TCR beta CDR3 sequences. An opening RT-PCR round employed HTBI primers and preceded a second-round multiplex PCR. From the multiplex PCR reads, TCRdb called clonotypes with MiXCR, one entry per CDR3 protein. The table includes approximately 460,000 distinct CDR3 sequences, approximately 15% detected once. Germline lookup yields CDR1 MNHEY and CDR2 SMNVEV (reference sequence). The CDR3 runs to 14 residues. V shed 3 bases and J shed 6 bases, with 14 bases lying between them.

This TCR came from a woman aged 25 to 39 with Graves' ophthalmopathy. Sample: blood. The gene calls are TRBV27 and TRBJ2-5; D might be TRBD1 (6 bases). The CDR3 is CASSLSQGKKTQYF. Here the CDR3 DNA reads TGTGCCAGCAGTTTGTCACAGGGTAAAAAGACCCAGTACTTC.